These T cell receptor beta chains were read from a single sample in a study of T cells after yellow fever vaccination. TCRdb itself ran the 5' RACE reads through MiXCR, one entry per CDR3 protein. The table has about 130,000 distinct CDR3 sequences, 8% to 10% seen once. Sequences were derived from CD8+ T cells sorted from PBMCs, sampled on the day of the yellow fever booster vaccination. Receptor source: a man younger than 35 who received the YFV17D yellow fever vaccine. The CDR3 runs from the conserved cysteine through the conserved F or W. Each record gives: V gene, J gene, D gene, CDR3 protein. D genes are given only for firm matches.

v_call: TRBV29-1; j_call: TRBJ2-1; d_call: -; cdr3_aa: CSVEDRASLPEQFF
v_call: TRBV6-5; j_call: TRBJ1-5; d_call: -; cdr3_aa: CASSSNRVGGNQPQHF
v_call: TRBV18; j_call: TRBJ2-7; d_call: TRBD1; cdr3_aa: CASSPGDSAYEQYF
v_call: TRBV12-3/TRBV12-4; j_call: TRBJ1-1; d_call: -; cdr3_aa: CASSSSGANTEAFF
v_call: TRBV20-1; j_call: TRBJ1-6; d_call: -; cdr3_aa: CSARVGGLGISPLHF
v_call: TRBV12-3/TRBV12-4; j_call: TRBJ2-3; d_call: -; cdr3_aa: CASSLGFFDTDTQYF
v_call: TRBV7-9; j_call: TRBJ2-1; d_call: TRBD2; cdr3_aa: CASSFGAGVNEQFF
v_call: TRBV19; j_call: TRBJ2-1; d_call: -; cdr3_aa: CASSMRVGEQFF
v_call: TRBV6-2/TRBV6-3; j_call: TRBJ2-3; d_call: TRBD2; cdr3_aa: CASSTTSGGDTQYF
v_call: TRBV7-9; j_call: TRBJ1-3; d_call: TRBD1; cdr3_aa: CASTATGPEGPTIYF
v_call: TRBV10-3; j_call: TRBJ2-3; d_call: TRBD1; cdr3_aa: CAISGGTGGASTDTQYF
v_call: TRBV25-1; j_call: TRBJ1-1; d_call: -; cdr3_aa: CASSREAPSTEAFF
v_call: TRBV7-9; j_call: TRBJ2-1; d_call: -; cdr3_aa: CASSVTPDSPPGEQFF
v_call: TRBV5-1; j_call: TRBJ2-7; d_call: -; cdr3_aa: CASSEGSYEQYF
v_call: TRBV10-1; j_call: TRBJ2-5; d_call: -; cdr3_aa: CASSEQYQETQYF
v_call: TRBV7-2; j_call: TRBJ1-5; d_call: -; cdr3_aa: CASSLVPNSNQPQHF
v_call: TRBV6-5; j_call: TRBJ2-7; d_call: -; cdr3_aa: CASSYSGGPSYEQYF
v_call: TRBV21-1; j_call: TRBJ2-7; d_call: -; cdr3_aa: CARLLPGPSSYEQYF
v_call: TRBV4-3; j_call: TRBJ1-4; d_call: -; cdr3_aa: CASSQDRGPGSEKLFF
v_call: TRBV19; j_call: TRBJ1-1; d_call: -; cdr3_aa: CASSWVANTEAFF
v_call: TRBV12-3/TRBV12-4; j_call: TRBJ1-1; d_call: TRBD1; cdr3_aa: CASRRVRDSLNTEAFF
v_call: TRBV12-3/TRBV12-4; j_call: TRBJ1-2; d_call: -; cdr3_aa: CASSLWGAGYTF
v_call: TRBV15; j_call: TRBJ2-1; d_call: -; cdr3_aa: CATSIIGAGPYNEQFF
v_call: TRBV20-1; j_call: TRBJ1-1; d_call: -; cdr3_aa: CSAPPLSRDTEAFF
v_call: TRBV5-1; j_call: TRBJ1-4; d_call: TRBD1; cdr3_aa: CASSTSGTGVEKLFF
v_call: TRBV5-5; j_call: TRBJ1-5; d_call: TRBD1; cdr3_aa: CASSLGQGAGNQPQHF
v_call: TRBV5-4; j_call: TRBJ2-5; d_call: -; cdr3_aa: CANSRDLEETQYF
v_call: TRBV2; j_call: TRBJ2-1; d_call: -; cdr3_aa: CASRRPTYNEQFF
v_call: TRBV6-5; j_call: TRBJ1-1; d_call: -; cdr3_aa: CASSYGGAEAFF
v_call: TRBV7-3; j_call: TRBJ2-1; d_call: TRBD2; cdr3_aa: CASSFFLAGDEQFF
v_call: TRBV4-1; j_call: TRBJ2-7; d_call: -; cdr3_aa: CASSRDGTPSYEQYF
v_call: TRBV29-1; j_call: TRBJ2-1; d_call: -; cdr3_aa: CSVEVAETYNEQFF
v_call: TRBV12-3/TRBV12-4; j_call: TRBJ2-5; d_call: TRBD2; cdr3_aa: CASSLGLAGGPETQYF
v_call: TRBV12-3/TRBV12-4; j_call: TRBJ2-1; d_call: TRBD2; cdr3_aa: CASRPPGLAGNNEQFF
v_call: TRBV4-1; j_call: TRBJ2-1; d_call: TRBD2; cdr3_aa: CASSQEAGGSNEQFF
v_call: TRBV24-1; j_call: TRBJ2-1; d_call: -; cdr3_aa: CATSDNRNEQFF
v_call: TRBV25-1; j_call: TRBJ1-5; d_call: -; cdr3_aa: CASGESNQPQHF
v_call: TRBV20-1; j_call: TRBJ2-2; d_call: TRBD2; cdr3_aa: CSARGTSGGITGELFF
v_call: TRBV4-1; j_call: TRBJ2-3; d_call: TRBD2; cdr3_aa: CASSTSPPGVTSGGVTDTQYF
v_call: TRBV20-1; j_call: TRBJ1-4; d_call: -; cdr3_aa: CSAIGQSLGFNEKLFF
v_call: TRBV5-1; j_call: TRBJ1-6; d_call: -; cdr3_aa: CASSRSPGVFNSPLHF
v_call: TRBV7-9; j_call: TRBJ2-5; d_call: TRBD2; cdr3_aa: CASSAPTGGWETQYF
v_call: TRBV2; j_call: TRBJ2-2; d_call: -; cdr3_aa: CASSEASRQDVRNTGELFF
v_call: TRBV20-1; j_call: TRBJ2-1; d_call: -; cdr3_aa: CSARDLAGPYNEQFF
v_call: TRBV19; j_call: TRBJ1-5; d_call: -; cdr3_aa: CASSIQGSNQPQHF
v_call: TRBV2; j_call: TRBJ1-1; d_call: TRBD1; cdr3_aa: CASSEAGLRGLDPEAFF
v_call: TRBV13; j_call: TRBJ1-2; d_call: TRBD1; cdr3_aa: CASSPVSGQGDGGYTF
v_call: TRBV29-1; j_call: TRBJ2-2; d_call: -; cdr3_aa: CAHIDSLRGTGELFF
v_call: TRBV7-9; j_call: TRBJ2-1; d_call: TRBD1; cdr3_aa: CASSWGQGNEQFF
v_call: TRBV12-3/TRBV12-4; j_call: TRBJ2-7; d_call: -; cdr3_aa: CASGGDRHYYEQYF
v_call: TRBV12-3/TRBV12-4; j_call: TRBJ1-2; d_call: -; cdr3_aa: CASSFGSPNYGYTF